Listed below are T cell receptor beta chains from one sample, sequenced in a study of cytomegalovirus exposure and HLA in healthy donors. The protocol was immunoSEQ multiplex PCR, while the TCRdb copy is restricted to in-frame clones and leaves out a portion. The profile shows 50,000 to 55,000 clones, around three fifths of them singletons. Sequencing was performed on PBMCs. The receptors here all came from a human donor in good health. Both conserved end residues are part of each CDR3. D genes are given only for firm matches. A row's size may be missing; if present it is once, few, many or a size class.

>TRBJ1-2|NA|TRBV15|NA
TGTGCCACCAGCAGAGATGGGCTATATGGCTACACCTTC
CATSRDGLYGYTF
>TRBJ1-1|few|TRBV4-1|NA
TGCGCCAGCAGCCAAGGTGTAGGGGCCAGCCACACTGAAGCTTTCTTT
CASSQGVGASHTEAFF
>TRBJ1-4|medium-sized|TRBV27|TRBD1
TGTGCCAGCAGAAGGGCCGGGACAGGGAACGAAAAACTGTTTTTT
CASRRAGTGNEKLFF
>TRBJ2-2|few|TRBV29-1|TRBD1
TGCAGCGTGGGGGGGTCGACAGGGGGTGATCCCGGGGAGCTGTTTTTT
CSVGGSTGGDPGELFF
>TRBJ1-2|NA|TRBV5-4|TRBD1
TGTGCCAGCAGCTTGGAGGGACAGGGGAGATACTATGGCTACACCTTC
CASSLEGQGRYYGYTF
>TRBJ2-3|NA|TRBV7-9|NA
TGTGCCAGCAGCTTGTGGAGTGCGAATACAGATACGCAGTATTTT
CASSLWSANTDTQYF
>TRBJ1-6|NA|TRBV4-3|NA
TGCGCCAGCAGCCAAGATCCCGGAGGTAATTCACCCCTCCACTTT
CASSQDPGGNSPLHF
>TRBJ1-5|once|TRBV19|NA
TGTGCCAGTAGTACCGTGGACAGAGCCCAGGATAGCAATCAGCCCCAGCATTTT
CASSTVDRAQDSNQPQHF
>TRBJ1-1|NA|TRBV5-4|NA
TGTGCCAGCAGCTTGAAGGGGGAAGGAACTGAAGCTTTCTTT
CASSLKGEGTEAFF
>TRBJ2-3|many|TRBV4-1|NA
TGCGCCAGCAGCCAAGGGGCGGGGAGTACAGATACGCAGTATTTT
CASSQGAGSTDTQYF
>TRBJ1-2|NA|TRBV7-3|NA
TGTGCCAGCAGCTTAGCCCCAGGGCAGGGCTACACCTTC
CASSLAPGQGYTF
>TRBJ1-1|few|TRBV10-3|TRBD1
TGTGCCATCAGCCGCGAAGGGGGCAGTGCTGAAGCTTTCTTT
CAISREGGSAEAFF
>TRBJ1-5|NA|TRBV30|TRBD1
TGTGCCTGGAGCCCATGGGACAGGGCCACCAATCAGCCCCAGCATTTT
CAWSPWDRATNQPQHF
>TRBJ1-2|once|TRBV11-2|NA
TGTGCCAGCAGCTTAGTGGTTTCAGGCGGCTACACCTTC
CASSLVVSGGYTF
>TRBJ2-3|NA|TRBV9|TRBD2
TGTGCCAGCAGCGCTCAACCCGTAGCGGGGTTCACAGATACGCAGTATTTT
CASSAQPVAGFTDTQYF
>TRBJ1-2|NA|TRBV6-5|TRBD1
TGTGCCAGCATGACAGGGGATTATGGCTACCCCTTC
CASMTGDYGYPF
>TRBJ2-1|few|TRBV7-9|TRBD1
TGTGCCAGCAGCCCCGACAGGGGCGGCTACAATGAGCAGTTCTTC
CASSPDRGGYNEQFF
>TRBJ2-3|few|TRBV5-1|TRBD2
TGCGCCAGCAGCTTGGCAGGCGGGGGAAGGACAGATACGCAGTATTTT
CASSLAGGGRTDTQYF
>TRBJ1-3|NA|TRBV5-5|NA
TGTGCCAGCAGCTTAAATCCTACGGACAACTCTGGAAACACCATATATTTT
CASSLNPTDNSGNTIYF
>TRBJ1-5|few|TRBV5-6|TRBD1
TGTGCCAGCAGCCACATGACAGGGAACTCGCCCCAGCATTTT
CASSHMTGNSPQHF
>TRBJ2-1|few|TRBV5-4|NA
TGTGCCAGCAGCTTCGGGTACAATGAGCAGTTCTTC
CASSFGYNEQFF
>TRBJ2-7|NA|TRBV9|NA
TGTGCTAGCGGTGAGGCTCCCTACGAGCAGTACTTC
CASGEAPYEQYF
>TRBJ1-2|NA|TRBV29-1|NA
TGCAGCGTTGAAGTGGCGGACAGAGCTAACTATGGCTACACCTTC
CSVEVADRANYGYTF
>TRBJ2-1|few|TRBV29-1|TRBD2
TGCAGCGGGATACTAGCGGGGGGGCTTAAAAATGAGCAGTTCTTC
CSGILAGGLKNEQFF
>TRBJ1-1|NA|TRBV7-2|NA
TGTGCCAGCAGCCGTCAACCCGGGAGAGAAGCTTTCTTT
CASSRQPGREAFF
>TRBJ1-1|NA|TRBV7-9|NA
TGTTCCAGCAGCCTATTCAGGGGCTCCGGCACTGAAGCTTTCTTT
CSSSLFRGSGTEAFF
>TRBJ2-1|NA|TRBV6-5|TRBD2
TGTGCCAGCAAGAGGGCTAGCGGGAATGAGCAGTTCTTC
CASKRASGNEQFF
>TRBJ1-2|NA|TRBV7-8|NA
TGTGCCAGCAGCTCCAAGGCGGGGAGACTAATCTATGGCTACACCTTC
CASSSKAGRLIYGYTF
>TRBJ1-1|NA|TRBV12-5|TRBD1
TGTGCTAGTGGTTTGGTCAGGGGGTTCTCTGAAGCTTTCTTT
CASGLVRGFSEAFF
>TRBJ1-5|few|TRBV27|TRBD1
TGTGCTCTGACGACAGGGACACCTCACGGCAATCAGCCCCAGCATTTT
CALTTGTPHGNQPQHF
>TRBJ1-1|NA|TRBV6-1|NA
TGTGCCAGCAGCCCCGTCGGAGGGAAGACTGTTGAAGCTTTCTTT
CASSPVGGKTVEAFF
>TRBJ2-2|few|TRBV4-3|TRBD1
TGCGCCAGCGCACAAAGGGGGCGGGCCGGGGAGCTGTTTTTT
CASAQRGRAGELFF
>TRBJ2-7|NA|TRBV5-1|NA
TGCGCCAGCAGCTTGGTCACGGGCTCCTACGAGCAGTACTTC
CASSLVTGSYEQYF
>TRBJ2-2|few|TRBV18|TRBD1
TGTGCCAGCTCAAAGCCGGGACAGGGTCACACCGGGGAGCTGTTTTTT
CASSKPGQGHTGELFF
>TRBJ2-7|once|TRBV5-4|NA
TGTGCCAGCAGCTTGGCAGGGATCCACGAGCAGTACTTC
CASSLAGIHEQYF
>TRBJ2-5|few|TRBV7-9|TRBD2
TGTGCCAGCAGCTCGACCGGTGGGACTAGCGGGCTTCGGGAGACCCAGTACTTC
CASSSTGGTSGLRETQYF
>TRBJ2-7|few|TRBV11-2|TRBD1
TGTGCCAGCAGCCGGGACAGGTCGGAGCAGTACTTC
CASSRDRSEQYF
>TRBJ1-1|few|TRBV27|NA
TGTGCCACCTCCCAACGGGGGGCGCCCAGGCCTGAAGCTTTCTTT
CATSQRGAPRPEAFF
>TRBJ2-3|NA|TRBV7-9|TRBD1
TGTGCCAGCAGCTTAGCGGACAGGGCGCAGTATTTT
CASSLADRAQYF
>TRBJ2-7|few|TRBV6-5|NA
TGTGCCAGCAGACGGGACACCCCAGGGTACGAGCAGTACTTC
CASRRDTPGYEQYF